This is a list of T cell receptor beta chains from one sample in a study of shared clonotypes between healthy human individuals. This table comes from immunoSEQ multiplex PCR, and its TCRdb copy is limited to in-frame clones, with some not included. The sample shows 2 million to 2.5 million clones, more than 80% of them seen only once. The sample comprised naive CD4+ T cells from PBMCs. The receptors derive from a man between 18 and 35 years old in good health. Some clones in this sample may be carry-over from other donors' samples. CDR3s include the opening cysteine and the closing phenylalanine or tryptophan. A D gene is named only where the DNA matches it firmly. Some rows mark clone size as missing; the rest say once, few, many or name a class of expanded clone.

d_call	j_call	clone_size	v_call	cdr3_aa	cdr3_nt
-	TRBJ2-3	-	TRBV6-6	CASGPSGTDTQYF	TGTGCCAGCGGCCCTTCGGGCACAGATACGCAGTATTTT
TRBD1	TRBJ2-5	-	TRBV5-6	CASSLTTGTVQETQYF	TGTGCCAGCAGCTTGACAACCGGGACAGTCCAAGAGACCCAGTACTTC
-	TRBJ2-7	-	TRBV6-5	CASSYRGTNGAEQYF	TGTGCCAGCAGTTACCGAGGGACAAATGGGGCCGAGCAGTACTTC
TRBD2	TRBJ2-3	-	TRBV28	CASSLAGGRTDTQYF	TGTGCCAGCAGTCTAGCGGGAGGTCGCACAGATACGCAGTATTTT
TRBD1	TRBJ2-5	-	TRBV25-1	CASSELGTVKETQYF	TGTGCCAGCAGTGAATTGGGGACAGTGAAAGAGACCCAGTACTTC
TRBD2	TRBJ2-7	-	TRBV5-4	CASSMGLADYEQYF	TGTGCCAGCAGCATGGGACTAGCGGACTACGAGCAGTACTTC
-	TRBJ1-2	-	TRBV19	CASSFVAGSSGDYGYTF	TGTGCCAGTAGCTTTGTGGCAGGGAGTTCCGGCGACTATGGCTACACCTTC
-	TRBJ2-1	-	TRBV9	CASSELPGRSANEQFF	TGTGCCAGCAGCGAGTTACCGGGACGCTCAGCCAATGAGCAGTTCTTC
-	TRBJ1-1	-	TRBV12-5	CASGLATGTNIEAFF	TGTGCTAGTGGTTTGGCAACCGGGACGAACATTGAAGCTTTCTTT
-	TRBJ2-5	-	TRBV5-1	CASSLEGGQRETQYF	TGCGCCAGCAGCTTGGAAGGGGGGCAACGGGAGACCCAGTACTTC
-	TRBJ1-2	few	TRBV2	CASSVVQGRSGYTF	TGTGCCAGCAGTGTCGTCCAGGGAAGGAGCGGCTACACCTTC
TRBD1	TRBJ2-1	-	TRBV5-1	CATSPSISAGGYNEQFF	TGCGCCACCTCGCCTAGCATATCGGCAGGGGGTTACAATGAGCAGTTCTTC
-	TRBJ1-1	-	TRBV29-1	CSADRKLSTRSIVEAFF	TGCAGCGCCGACCGTAAATTATCCACCCGTAGTATTGTTGAAGCTTTCTTT
-	TRBJ2-2	-	TRBV19	CASSTTGATGELFF	TGTGCCAGTAGTACAACAGGCGCCACCGGGGAGCTGTTTTTT
-	TRBJ1-5	-	TRBV5-8	CASSWGVGPQHF	TGTGCCAGCAGCTGGGGAGTTGGGCCCCAGCATTTT
-	TRBJ2-7	-	TRBV7-9	CASSSQEYEQYF	TGTGCCAGCAGCTCACAGGAGTACGAGCAGTACTTC
TRBD1	TRBJ1-2	-	TRBV5-1	CASSSGQGLYGYTF	TGCGCCAGCAGCTCCGGACAGGGGCTCTATGGCTACACCTTC
-	TRBJ1-1	-	TRBV19	CASSRGRMNTEAFF	TGTGCCAGTAGCCGGGGACGGATGAACACTGAAGCTTTCTTT
-	TRBJ2-4	-	TRBV6-5	CASSQWGLAKNIQYF	TGTGCCAGCAGTCAGTGGGGGCTAGCCAAAAACATTCAGTACTTC
-	TRBJ2-5	-	TRBV5-1	CASSPLRGEETQYF	TGCGCCAGCAGCCCTCTAAGGGGCGAAGAGACCCAGTACTTC
-	TRBJ1-1	-	TRBV28	CASSPLILPLPNTEAFF	TGTGCCAGCAGCCCCCTTATTTTGCCACTACCCAACACTGAAGCTTTCTTT
TRBD2	TRBJ2-5	-	TRBV14	CASSSTGLAGVGETQYF	TGTGCCAGCAGCTCTACCGGTCTAGCGGGAGTGGGAGAGACCCAGTACTTC
-	TRBJ1-5	once	TRBV11-2	CASSFGLRDGYNQPQHF	TGTGCCAGCAGCTTTGGACTTAGGGACGGCTACAATCAGCCCCAGCATTTT
TRBD1	TRBJ2-4	-	TRBV15	CATSRSRTGDAKNIQYF	TGTGCCACCAGCAGATCCCGGACAGGGGACGCCAAAAACATTCAGTACTTC
-	TRBJ2-1	-	TRBV29-1	CSVDPSVSYNEQFF	TGCAGCGTTGATCCTAGCGTCTCCTACAATGAGCAGTTCTTC
-	TRBJ2-5	few	TRBV29-1	CSALYRLQETQYF	TGCAGCGCCCTTTACCGGCTGCAAGAGACCCAGTACTTC
-	TRBJ1-4	once	TRBV5-6	CASSLLTGKEKLFF	TGTGCCAGCAGCTTGCTAACAGGGAAGGAAAAACTGTTTTTT
-	TRBJ2-3	-	TRBV11-3	CASSLAPGSTDTQYF	TGTGCCAGCAGCTTAGCTCCGGGCAGCACAGATACGCAGTATTTT
-	TRBJ1-2	-	TRBV7-9	CASSFTVGANYGYTF	TGTGCCAGCAGCTTTACAGTGGGAGCTAACTATGGCTACACCTTC
-	TRBJ2-3	-	TRBV29-1	CSVEVLLATDTQYF	TGCAGCGTTGAAGTGCTACTAGCAACAGATACGCAGTATTTT
-	TRBJ2-7	-	TRBV6-1	CASSEIRGENPTFSYEQYF	TGTGCCAGCAGTGAAATAAGGGGGGAAAACCCTACGTTCTCCTACGAGCAGTACTTC
-	TRBJ2-5	-	TRBV6-1	CASSERGPPQETQYF	TGTGCCAGCAGTGAAAGGGGACCACCACAAGAGACCCAGTACTTC
TRBD2	TRBJ2-3	-	TRBV7-9	CASSPRTSGMSTDTQYF	TGTGCCAGCAGCCCGAGGACTAGCGGGATGAGCACAGATACGCAGTATTTT
TRBD2	TRBJ2-5	-	TRBV11-2	CASSPLAGGQETQYF	TGTGCCAGCAGCCCACTAGCGGGGGGCCAAGAGACCCAGTACTTC
-	TRBJ1-2	-	TRBV11-2	CASSLGGRVHTF	TGTGCCAGCAGCTTAGGGGGCAGGGTCCACACCTTC
-	TRBJ1-1	-	TRBV9	CASSAQGVTEAFF	TGTGCCAGCAGCGCACAGGGTGTCACTGAAGCTTTCTTT
-	TRBJ2-7	-	TRBV11-3	CASSPWTGAYEQYF	TGTGCCAGCAGCCCCTGGACTGGAGCCTACGAGCAGTACTTC
-	TRBJ1-5	-	TRBV6-5	CASSPGTHFNQPQHF	TGTGCCAGCAGCCCAGGGACCCATTTTAATCAGCCCCAGCATTTT
-	TRBJ2-2	-	TRBV7-9	CASSPSGVGELFF	TGTGCCAGCAGCCCCTCGGGGGTCGGGGAGCTGTTTTTT
-	TRBJ1-4	-	TRBV25-1	CASSDFRGPNEKLFF	TGTGCCAGCAGTGACTTCCGGGGCCCAAATGAAAAACTGTTTTTT
-	TRBJ2-2	-	TRBV7-8	CASSFARRDTGELFF	TGTGCCAGCAGCTTTGCCCGGAGGGACACCGGGGAGCTGTTTTTT
TRBD2	TRBJ2-7	-	TRBV5-4	CASSSRSGTFYEQYF	TGTGCCAGCAGCAGCCGTAGCGGGACTTTCTACGAGCAGTACTTC
TRBD1	TRBJ1-1	-	TRBV5-6	CASSWGTGAEAFF	TGTGCCAGCAGCTGGGGGACAGGCGCTGAAGCTTTCTTT
-	TRBJ2-7	-	TRBV10-2	CASAKDKSYEQYF	TGCGCCAGTGCGAAGGACAAGTCCTACGAGCAGTACTTC
TRBD2	TRBJ2-1	-	TRBV4-3	CASSQVQLPRLAGMNEQFF	TGCGCCAGCAGCCAAGTCCAGCTGCCCCGGCTAGCGGGAATGAATGAGCAGTTCTTC